This is a list of T cell receptor beta chains from one sample in a study of patients and donors after allogeneic stem cell transplantation. MiXCR was run by TCRdb on the RT-PCR reads, yielding one entry per CDR3 protein. Seen here are about 76,000 distinct CDR3 sequences, 26% observed once, and the top ten hold about 26%. Source material: blood, either unsorted or a sorted T cell fraction (not recorded which). The receptors were sampled from a human donor who was either an allogeneic HSCT recipient or a stem cell or donor lymphocyte infusion donor (not recorded which). It is not recorded whose cells these are; they may come from a transplant donor. Both conserved end residues are part of each CDR3. A D gene is named only where the DNA matches it firmly. Where a row states a size, it is once, few, many or the class of an expanded clone; other rows omit it.

clone size	V gene	D gene	J gene	CDR3 protein	CDR3 DNA
.	TRBV9	.	TRBJ2-3	CASSFREGEWTDTQYF	TGTGCCAGCAGCTTCCGCGAGGGGGAGTGGACAGATACGCAGTATTTT
few	TRBV19	.	TRBJ2-2	CASSIAVTGELFF	TGTGCCAGTAGTATAGCGGTCACCGGGGAGCTGTTTTTT
.	TRBV9	.	TRBJ2-7	CASSETGTFYEQYF	TGTGCCAGCAGCGAAACAGGGACCTTTTACGAGCAGTACTTC
few	TRBV10-3	.	TRBJ2-7	CAISGDEGPYEQYF	TGTGCCATCAGTGGGGATGAAGGGCCTTACGAGCAGTACTTC
.	TRBV5-1	.	TRBJ2-1	CASSTPVGGFHEQFF	TGCGCCAGCAGCACGCCGGTAGGGGGATTCCATGAGCAGTTCTTC
many	TRBV5-1	.	TRBJ1-1	CASSLVGLNTEAFF	TGCGCCAGCAGCTTGGTAGGCCTGAACACTGAAGCTTTCTTT
many	TRBV7-9	TRBD2	TRBJ2-1	CASRGTSGVGEQFF	TGTGCCAGCAGAGGGACTAGCGGGGTGGGTGAGCAGTTCTTC
.	TRBV5-1	.	TRBJ2-5	CASSVTGPQETQYF	TGCGCCAGCAGCGTGACAGGACCCCAAGAGACCCAGTACTTC
.	TRBV9	TRBD1	TRBJ1-2	CASSVYRGQNYGYTF	TGTGCCAGCAGCGTATATAGGGGACAGAACTATGGCTACACCTTC
.	TRBV10-3	.	TRBJ1-5	CAIQQGYNQPQHF	TGTGCCATTCAACAGGGATACAATCAGCCCCAGCATTTT
few	TRBV5-1	TRBD2	TRBJ2-7	CASSTDSGRSSYEQYF	TGCGCCAGCAGCACCGATAGCGGGAGGAGCTCCTACGAGCAGTACTTC
.	TRBV7-9	TRBD2	TRBJ2-3	CASSGRGLAGVNSTDTQYF	TGTGCCAGCAGCGGCCGGGGACTAGCGGGAGTGAATAGCACAGATACGCAGTATTTT
few	TRBV6-2/TRBV6-3	.	TRBJ1-3	CASSHPGHSSGNTIYF	TGTGCCAGCAGTCACCCGGGCCACTCCTCTGGAAACACCATATATTTT
.	TRBV7-2	.	TRBJ1-5	CASSLVAGFTNQPQHF	TGTGCCAGCAGCTTAGTTGCAGGTTTTACTAATCAGCCCCAGCATTTT
.	TRBV6-2/TRBV6-3	.	TRBJ1-1	CASSDRPNTEAFF	TGTGCCAGCAGTGACAGGCCGAACACTGAAGCTTTCTTT
many	TRBV10-3	.	TRBJ1-1	CAISELSMNTEAFF	TGTGCCATCAGTGAGCTGAGTATGAACACTGAAGCTTTCTTT
few	TRBV5-1	.	TRBJ2-3	CASSRYYRDSTDTQYF	TGCGCCAGCAGCCGGTACTATCGGGACAGCACAGATACGCAGTATTTT
.	TRBV6-5	.	TRBJ1-1	CASTLQGSTEAFF	TGTGCCAGCACCCTACAGGGTTCTACTGAAGCTTTCTTT